This T cell receptor beta chain was sequenced in a study of shared clonotypes between healthy human individuals (dated by TCRdb to 2018 to 2020). For the wider study: The cohort included three men and a couple of women between 18 and 49 years of age. Blood TCR repertoires of 5 or 6 healthy adults were deeply sequenced to estimate repertoire size and the extent of clonotype sharing between individuals. Each donor's leukapheresis produced roughly between roughly 0.85 and 9.5 billion PBMCs. Libraries were prepared and TCR repertoires were sequenced by different laboratories using diverse techniques, in order to increase sequencing depth and limit assay-specific biases. The paper as a whole reports these results and caveats: Pairwise subsampling indicated that sequencing depth was expected to affect the degree of clonotype sharing among donors. Sampling was restricted to blood, and TCR repertoires in tissue are likely to differ from TCR repertoires in blood. Because the study included only a small number of donors, the genetic and exposure-history diversity represented was limited.

Using the deep immunoSEQ assay, TCR CDR3 regions were amplified from genomic DNA by multiplex PCR. Extracted genomic DNA from each cell subset was distributed evenly across all wells of several immunoSEQ 96-well plates, and each plate was treated as a replicate. For unsorted PBMC, approximately 300 ng of genomic DNA, equivalent to around 33,000 T cell genomes, went into each replicate PCR. Ten immunoSEQ deep assay plates were used to sequence unsorted PBMC genomic DNA. The purified libraries were quantified using a Qubit 3.0 fluorometer, sized with a Bioanalyzer 2100, and then quantified again using the KAPA Library Quantification kit. Each immunoSEQ 96-well plate was sequenced on its own single-read 150-cycle Illumina NextSeq 550 flow cell. As for the original processing: Because the immunoSEQ output held only junctional sequences and lacked quality scores, the filtering could not match the filtering applied to full-length reads. Sequences were annotated with PyIR, a Python wrapper for IgBLAST v1.9, and V/J genes and CDR3 were assigned using IMGT germline references. Reads were filtered out if the reads had weak V/J assignments (E-value above 1e-6), no CDR3, stop codons, out-of-frame junctions, or ambiguous translated residues. A V3J clonotype was defined by an identical inferred V gene, J gene, and CDR3 amino acid sequence. Percentage overlap between repertoires was calculated by dividing the number of shared unique clonotypes by the size of the smaller repertoire. Three approaches were used to assess repertoire richness: RTK rarefaction, the Chao1 estimator, and Recon v2.1 estimates of unobserved clonotypes. Imported from immuneACCESS, the table was reduced by TCRdb to in-frame sequences with V and J called. These copies leave out some clones; in studies compared against another copy, an unresolved V gene accounts for under half, and the cause of the remainder is not known. V and J calls plus clone size are reproduced from that table; the DNA served to infer D and trimming. In all, the sample holds 490,000 or so clones, and around 78% of those were seen once. The top ten hold 13% of the sample.

To note about this clone: Its antigen remains unidentified. Qualities for individual bases were not recorded, and no much larger clone is one base off.

CDR1 and CDR2, looked up from the germline V gene, are SGHDN and FVKESK. The CDR3 runs 16 residues from the cysteine to the phenylalanine. CDR3 DNA only is kept here, 48 bases in frame from base 1. Clipping removes 5 bases from V and 7 bases from J, with 15 as the unmatched junction base count. The donors were healthy, HIV-negative adults who had no recently reported acute infections or vaccinations. Every donor was a Caucasian adult residing in Nashville, Tennessee, USA. For unsorted samples, tens of millions of PBMCs were counted and genomic DNA was extracted with the QIAamp DNA Blood Mini kit. After blood collection by leukapheresis, PBMCs were isolated using Ficoll-Histopaque density gradient centrifugation and then cryopreserved in the vapor phase of liquid nitrogen.

This sequence was found in a woman aged 40 to 50 in good health. Some clones in this sample may be carry-over from other donors' samples. Sequenced input: PBMCs. The chain joins TRBV14 to TRBJ1-1; 8 nucleotides in the junction match TRBD1. The base sequence is TGTGCCAGCAGCTCCATACTCAAGACAGGGGAGAATGAAGCTTTCTTT. It translates as CASSSILKTGENEAFF. Reference TRBV14 and TRBJ1-1 proteins supply the regions before and after the CDR3; the full variable domain is: EAGVTQFPSHSVIEKGQTVTLRCDPISGHDNLYWYRRVMGKEIKFLLHFVKESKQDESGMPNNRFLAERTGGTYSTLKVQPAELEDSGVYFCASSSILKTGENEAFFGQGTRLTVV.